This TCR beta chain is from a study of blood T cell repertoires in COVID-19 (dated by TCRdb to 2020 to 2021). Regarding the study in general: Samples covering the acute and convalescent phases of COVID-19 were provided by collaborators in the United States, Italy and Spain. The material from the prospective study consisted of cDNA or gDNA derived from T cells, B-cell-depleted T cells, or PBMCs. Deeply sampled blood TCRbeta repertoires from subjects exposed to, actively infected with, or recovered from COVID-19 were included in the dataset. A freely available public database, intended as a resource for researchers studying the immune response to SARS-CoV-2, is where the repertoires were released. Samples were obtained from the ongoing ImmuneRACE study (first 160 participants) and from over 1,000 subjects provided by 6 global collaborators. A de-identified subject ID, COVID-19 status, age in years and sex were almost always included in the sample metadata. Where HLA class I and class II types were available, the types were taken from metadata supplied by the sample provider, not from assay-based typing. General conclusions and limits of the study: The quantity of clinical and demographic metadata differed by source and by participant and was supplied without curation.

In the prospective study, participants were roughly 18 to 89 years old, resided in approximately 25 geographic areas of the United States, and were enrolled through a virtual design. To assign participants to cohorts, the prospective study relied on clinical history that participants themselves reported in a screening survey and a study questionnaire. Mobile phlebotomists in the prospective study collected whole blood, serum and a nasopharyngeal or oropharyngeal swab from every participant. Over an approximately 2-month period, participants in the prospective study had the option of providing additional blood draws and questionnaires. Blood samples from the prospective study were shipped frozen or at room temperature prior to DNA extraction. For this chain, trimming is 6 bases at the V end and 5 bases at the J end, and the number of junction bases without a gene match is 4. From the cysteine through the phenylalanine, the CDR3 covers 13 amino acids. Only the CDR3 region is kept as DNA, spanning 39 bases read in frame from base 1. CDR1 is given as LNHDA and CDR2 as SQIVND, both from the germline V gene (reference sequence).

In the case of this clone: The antigen it binds to is not known. The input lacks base qualities; no much larger clone sits a single base away.

TCRbeta CDR3 regions were amplified from genomic DNA using the immunoSEQ Assay, a bias-controlled multiplex PCR. Processing in the source paper ran as follows. The number of nucleated cells in each sample was estimated by amplification of reference gene primers within the assay. To quantify the absolute abundance of each unique TCRbeta CDR3 rearrangement, sequence reads were collapsed and filtered. For each sample, productive Simpson clonality was calculated as the square root of Simpson's diversity index across productive rearrangements. Held by TCRdb, this immuneACCESS table contains in-frame sequences only and omits some clones. Under half of the omission traces to an unresolved V gene where checked; the cause of the rest is unknown. The V and J calls and clone size are taken from that table; D and trimming were inferred from the DNA. Recorded for this sample are 350,000 to 400,000 clones; roughly 90% of them occurred a single time. 0.95% to 1% of the sample goes to the ten largest clones.

This sequence originates from a woman aged 30 to 39 with acute COVID-19. Sequenced: PBMCs or T cells enriched from blood (not recorded which). The rearranged chain carries TRBV19 and TRBJ2-7; 10 junctional bases match TRBD1. The sequenced DNA: TGTGCCAGTAGCCCGGGACAGGGGAACGAGCAGTACTTC. The translation is CASSPGQGNEQYF.